This TCR beta chain was retrieved from a study of cytomegalovirus exposure and HLA in healthy donors. Study-level results: The authors enumerated roughly 160 TCR beta chains as linked to cytomegalovirus. Rare TCR sequences predominated, though certain public TCRs were found in many donors.

Clones were sequenced by immunoSEQ multiplex PCR, and TCRdb holds only the in-frame ones, with some missing. The table records roughly 330,000 clones, about nine tenths of them present only once. A roughly 120-subject validation cohort, separate from the 666-subject first cohort, supplied the donors. With regard to this clone: Its antigen remains unknown.

This receptor was identified in a woman between 25 and 40 years old in good health and CMV-seropositive. The specimen sequenced was PBMCs.

The DNA for the CDR3 is TGCGCCAGCAGCCAATCTCTTGGGACAGGGGCTGGAAACACCATATATTTT. This translates into CASSQSLGTGAGNTIYF. The V gene is TRBV4-3, the J gene TRBJ1-3; 10 positions match TRBD1. Germline CDR1 reads LGHNA; CDR2 reads YSLEER. V lost 2 bases to trimming and J lost 2 bases; unmatched junction nucleotides: 6. The CDR3 contains 17 residues.